This T cell receptor beta chain was sequenced during a study of cytomegalovirus exposure and HLA in healthy donors. The V segment lost 0 bases and the J segment 2 bases; nucleotides outside the gene matches: 7. The CDR3 has 18 residues. Per the germline V gene, CDR1 is SGHRS and CDR2 is YFSETQ. This PCR relied on a set of 60 Vbeta primers and 13 Jbeta primers. Clones were read by immunoSEQ multiplex PCR, and TCRdb kept only the in-frame ones, dropping some. The sample shows about 110,000 clones, roughly four fifths of them seen only once. This clonotype was sampled from a middle-aged man in good health and CMV-seronegative. The V call is TRBV5-1, the J call TRBJ2-1; 11 bases are a match to TRBD2. Sample: PBMCs. CDR3 sequence reads: CASSLAGSGRGPYNEQFF. The CDR3, as DNA: TGCGCCAGCAGCTTGGCGGGTAGCGGGAGGGGGCCCTACAATGAGCAGTTCTTC.